The entry that follows covers one TCR beta chain sequence. This clone was counted once. There is no known antigen for this receptor. Per-base quality was not reported, and no clone a single base away is much larger than it. Participants in the prospective study were aged about 18 to 100 years, lived in over 20 United States geographic areas, and enrolled through a virtual design. In the prospective study, cohorts were assigned on the basis of participant-reported clinical history obtained from a screening survey and a study questionnaire. In the prospective study, mobile phlebotomists collected whole blood, serum and a nasopharyngeal or oropharyngeal swab from each participant. Prospective study participants could optionally give additional blood draws and questionnaires over a roughly 2-month period. Before DNA extraction, prospective study blood samples were shipped either frozen or at room temperature.

This sample stems from a study of blood T cell repertoires in COVID-19 (dated by TCRdb to 2020 to 2021). For the wider study: The collaborator samples originated in the United States, Italy and Spain and spanned the acute and convalescent phases of COVID-19. Where HLA class I and class II types were available, the types were taken from metadata supplied by the sample provider, not from assay-based typing. The repertoires were released in a freely available public database meant as a resource for research on the immune response to SARS-CoV-2. Subjects who had been exposed to COVID-19, were actively infected with it, or had recovered from it provided the deeply sampled blood TCRbeta repertoires that made up the dataset. The prospective study material was composed of cDNA or gDNA derived from T cells, B-cell-depleted T cells, or PBMCs. The samples were drawn from the first 160 participants of the ongoing ImmuneRACE study and from some 1,300 subjects provided by 6 global collaborators. Nearly every sample came with metadata listing a de-identified subject ID, COVID-19 status, age in years and sex.

TCRbeta CDR3 regions were amplified from genomic DNA by means of the immunoSEQ Assay, a bias-controlled multiplex PCR. As for the original processing: The number of nucleated cells in each sample was estimated by amplification of reference gene primers within the assay. To quantify the absolute abundance of each unique TCRbeta CDR3 rearrangement, sequence reads were collapsed and filtered. For each sample, productive Simpson clonality was calculated as the square root of Simpson's diversity index across productive rearrangements. Here the immuneACCESS table is served through TCRdb, limited to in-frame sequences with V and J called. Missing clones are a known gap in these copies; in checked studies unresolved V genes cover under half, and the rest lacks a known reason. V and J calls and clone size are given by that table; D and trimming were obtained from the DNA. This sample comprises about 200,000 clones, 81% of them detected only once. In total, the top ten clones hold about 8.9% of the sample.

The V end gives up 6 bases and the J end 6 bases, leaving 9 bases in the junction not matched to a gene. From its cysteine to its phenylalanine, the CDR3 spans 15 amino acids. Kept here is only the CDR3 DNA, which spans 45 bases and is read in frame from base 1. The germline V gene yields SGHTA for CDR1 and FQGTGA for CDR2. The investigation overall reported the following: How much clinical and demographic metadata was included differed by source and by participant, and the metadata was provided uncurated.

This receptor was obtained from a woman aged 45-60 years with acute COVID-19. Sequencing was carried out using PBMCs or T cells enriched from blood (not recorded which). The rearrangement joined TRBV7-3 to TRBJ2-1, with 9 central nucleotides matching TRBD1. The CDR3 region reads CASSPQGAYRNEQFF. The DNA sequence is TGTGCCAGCAGTCCACAGGGGGCTTACCGCAATGAGCAGTTCTTC. The entire variable domain, with the stretches around the CDR3 drawn from the reference TRBV7-3 and TRBJ2-1 proteins, is GAGVSQTPSNKVTEKGKYVELRCDPISGHTALYWYRQSLGQGPEFLIYFQGTGAADDSGLPNDRFFAVRPEGSVSTLKIQRTERGDSAVYLCASSPQGAYRNEQFFGPGTRLTVL.